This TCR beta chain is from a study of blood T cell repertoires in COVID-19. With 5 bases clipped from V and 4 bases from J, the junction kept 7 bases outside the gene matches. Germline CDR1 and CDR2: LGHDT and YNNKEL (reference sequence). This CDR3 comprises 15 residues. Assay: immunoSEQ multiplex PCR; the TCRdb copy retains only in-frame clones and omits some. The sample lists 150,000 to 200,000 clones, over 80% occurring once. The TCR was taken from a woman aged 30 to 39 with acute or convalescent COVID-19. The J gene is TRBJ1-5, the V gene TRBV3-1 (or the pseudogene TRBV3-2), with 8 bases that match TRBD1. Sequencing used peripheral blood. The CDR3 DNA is TGTGCCAGCAGCTCGGGACAGGACAGTAATCAGCCCCAGCATTTT. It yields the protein CASSSGQDSNQPQHF.